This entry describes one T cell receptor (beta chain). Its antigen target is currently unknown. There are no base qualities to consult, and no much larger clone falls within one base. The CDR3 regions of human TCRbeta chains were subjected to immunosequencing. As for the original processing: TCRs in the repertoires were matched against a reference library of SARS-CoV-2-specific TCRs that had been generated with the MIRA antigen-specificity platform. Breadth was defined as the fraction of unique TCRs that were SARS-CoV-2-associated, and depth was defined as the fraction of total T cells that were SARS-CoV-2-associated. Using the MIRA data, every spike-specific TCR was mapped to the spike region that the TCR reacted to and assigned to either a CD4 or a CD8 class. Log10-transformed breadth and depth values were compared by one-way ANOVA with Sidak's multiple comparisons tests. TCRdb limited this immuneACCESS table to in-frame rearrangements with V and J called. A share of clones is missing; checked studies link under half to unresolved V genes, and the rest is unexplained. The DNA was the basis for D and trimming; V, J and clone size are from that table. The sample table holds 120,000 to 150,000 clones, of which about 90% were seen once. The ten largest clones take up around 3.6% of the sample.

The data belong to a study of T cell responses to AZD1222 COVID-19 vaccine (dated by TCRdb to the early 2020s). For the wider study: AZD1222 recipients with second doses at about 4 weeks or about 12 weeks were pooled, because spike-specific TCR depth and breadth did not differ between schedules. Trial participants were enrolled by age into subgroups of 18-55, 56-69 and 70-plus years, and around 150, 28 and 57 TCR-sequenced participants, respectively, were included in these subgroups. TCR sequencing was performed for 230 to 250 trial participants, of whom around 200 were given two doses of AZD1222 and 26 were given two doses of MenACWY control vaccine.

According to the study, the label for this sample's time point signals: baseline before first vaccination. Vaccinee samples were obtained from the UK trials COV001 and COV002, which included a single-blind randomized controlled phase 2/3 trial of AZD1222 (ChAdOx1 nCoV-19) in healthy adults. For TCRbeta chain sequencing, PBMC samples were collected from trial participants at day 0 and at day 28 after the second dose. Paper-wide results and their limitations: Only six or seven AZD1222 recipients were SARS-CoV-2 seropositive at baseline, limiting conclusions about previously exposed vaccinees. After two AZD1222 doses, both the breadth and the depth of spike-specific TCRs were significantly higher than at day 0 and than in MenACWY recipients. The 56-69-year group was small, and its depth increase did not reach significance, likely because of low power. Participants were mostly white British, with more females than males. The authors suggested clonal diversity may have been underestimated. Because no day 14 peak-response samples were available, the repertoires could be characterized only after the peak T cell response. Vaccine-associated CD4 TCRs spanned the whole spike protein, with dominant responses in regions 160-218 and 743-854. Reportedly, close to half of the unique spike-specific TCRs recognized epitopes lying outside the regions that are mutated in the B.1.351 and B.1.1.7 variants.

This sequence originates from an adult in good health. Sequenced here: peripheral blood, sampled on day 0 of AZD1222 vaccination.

Read as DNA, the sequence is TGTGCCAGCAGCCAATACATGACAGGGTCGAATGGCTACACCTTC. Its product reads: CASSQYMTGSNGYTF. The V and J segments used are TRBV5-6 and TRBJ1-2, with 7 middle bases fitting TRBD1. The germline V end is reduced by 4 bases and the J end by 6 bases; junction bases left unmatched: 12. Via the germline V gene, CDR1 is SGHDT and CDR2 YYEEEE. The CDR3 runs 15 residues from the cysteine to the phenylalanine. Only CDR3 DNA remains: 45 bases, in frame from the first base. The full variable domain, completed from the reference TRBV5-6 and TRBJ1-2 proteins outside the CDR3, reads DAGVTQSPTHLIKTRGQQVTLRCSPKSGHDTVSWYQQALGQGPQFIFQYYEEEERQRGNFPDRFSGHQFPNYSSELNVNALLLGDSALYLCASSQYMTGSNGYTFGSGTRLTVV.